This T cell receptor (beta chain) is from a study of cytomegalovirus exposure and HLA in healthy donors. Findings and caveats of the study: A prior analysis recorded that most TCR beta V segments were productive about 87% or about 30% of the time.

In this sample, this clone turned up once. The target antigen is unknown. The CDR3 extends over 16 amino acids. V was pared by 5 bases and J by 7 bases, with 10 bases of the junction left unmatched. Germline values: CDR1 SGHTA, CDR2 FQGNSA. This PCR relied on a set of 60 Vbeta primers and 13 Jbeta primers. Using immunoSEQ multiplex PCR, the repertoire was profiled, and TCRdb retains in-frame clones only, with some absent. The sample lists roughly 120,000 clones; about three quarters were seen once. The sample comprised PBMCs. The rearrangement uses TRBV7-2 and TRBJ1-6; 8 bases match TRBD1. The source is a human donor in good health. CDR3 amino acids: CASSPQGTGFNSPLHF. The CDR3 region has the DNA TGTGCCAGCAGCCCCCAGGGGACAGGCTTCAATTCACCCCTCCACTTT.